This T cell receptor (beta chain) derives from a study of blood T cells in healthy people across ages. The CDR3 runs 14 residues. CDR1 is SGHRS, CDR2 YFSETQ, per germline. V was pared by 5 bases and J by 4 bases, with 8 bases of the junction left unmatched. Sample-barcoded 5' priming and a J-beta primer mix drove a second PCR of about 6 to 12 cycles. TCRdb ran MiXCR on the 5' RACE reads and lists one entry per CDR3 protein. The sample has around 500,000 distinct CDR3 sequences; roughly a quarter are singletons. These data also formed part of another study, on T cells of mothers and their children.

The gene calls are TRBV5-1 and TRBJ1-1; 7 positions match TRBD1. Material: blood. The TCR sequence derives from a boy between 2 and 10 years old in good health. In nucleotides, the CDR3 is TGCGCCAGCAGTCCAATCCGGACAGGCACTGAAGCTTTCTTT. The encoded protein is CASSPIRTGTEAFF.